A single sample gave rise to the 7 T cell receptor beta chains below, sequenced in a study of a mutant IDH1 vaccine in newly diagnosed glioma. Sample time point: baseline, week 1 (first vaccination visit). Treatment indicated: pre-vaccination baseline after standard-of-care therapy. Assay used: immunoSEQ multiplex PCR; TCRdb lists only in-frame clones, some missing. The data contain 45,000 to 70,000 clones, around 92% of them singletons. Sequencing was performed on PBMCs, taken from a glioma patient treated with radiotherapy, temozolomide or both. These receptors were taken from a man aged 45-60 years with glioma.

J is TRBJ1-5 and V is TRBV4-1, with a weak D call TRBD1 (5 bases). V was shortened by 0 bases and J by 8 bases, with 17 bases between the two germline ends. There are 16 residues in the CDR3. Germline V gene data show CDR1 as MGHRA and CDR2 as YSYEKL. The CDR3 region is CASSQEVAPGREPQHF. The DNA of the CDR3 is TGCGCCAGCAGCCAAGAAGTAGCGCCAGGGAGGGAGCCCCAGCATTTT.

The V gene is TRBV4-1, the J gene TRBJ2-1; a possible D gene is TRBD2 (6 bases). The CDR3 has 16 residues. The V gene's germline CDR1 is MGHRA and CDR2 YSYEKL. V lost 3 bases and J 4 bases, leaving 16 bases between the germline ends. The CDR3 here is CASSQGTLREYNEQFF. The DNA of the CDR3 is TGCGCCAGCAGCCAGGGGACTCTACGCGAGTACAATGAGCAGTTCTTC.

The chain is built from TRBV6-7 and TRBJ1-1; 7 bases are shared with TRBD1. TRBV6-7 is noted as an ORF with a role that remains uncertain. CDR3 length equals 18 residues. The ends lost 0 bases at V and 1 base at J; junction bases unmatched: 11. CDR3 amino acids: CASSYSVGGRGRNTEAFF. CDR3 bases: TGTGCCAGCAGTTACTCGGTAGGGGGCCGGGGGAGGAACACTGAAGCTTTCTTT.

The CDR3 loop is CASSADRDDYGYTF. The CDR3 nucleotides read TGTGCCAGCAGCGCCGACAGGGACGACTATGGCTACACCTTC. The rearrangement links TRBV13 to TRBJ1-2; 7 nucleotides match TRBD1. Trimming cost V 5 bases and J 3 bases; bases outside gene matches: 6. CDR3 length: 14 amino acids. Germline assignment: CDR1 PRHDT and CDR2 FYEKMQ (reference sequence). Supplemented by reference TRBV13 and TRBJ1-2, the full variable domain reads AAGVIQSPRHLIKEKRETATLKCYPIPRHDTVYWYQQGPGQDPQFLISFYEKMQSDKGSIPDRFSAQQFSDYHSELNMSSLELGDSALYFCASSADRDDYGYTFGSGTRLTVV.

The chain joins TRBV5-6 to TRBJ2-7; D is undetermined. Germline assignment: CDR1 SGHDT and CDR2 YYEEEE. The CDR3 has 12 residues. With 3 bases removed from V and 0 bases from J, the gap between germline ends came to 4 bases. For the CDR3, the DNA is TGTGCCAGCAGCTCGTTCTCCTACGAGCAGTACTTC. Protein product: CASSSFSYEQYF.

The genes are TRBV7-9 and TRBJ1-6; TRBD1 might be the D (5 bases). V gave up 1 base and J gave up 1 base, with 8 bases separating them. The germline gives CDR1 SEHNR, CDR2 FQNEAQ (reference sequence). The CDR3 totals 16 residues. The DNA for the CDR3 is TGTGCCAGCAGCTTAGGGGACGGGTCCTATAATTCACCCCTCCACTTT. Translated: CASSLGDGSYNSPLHF.

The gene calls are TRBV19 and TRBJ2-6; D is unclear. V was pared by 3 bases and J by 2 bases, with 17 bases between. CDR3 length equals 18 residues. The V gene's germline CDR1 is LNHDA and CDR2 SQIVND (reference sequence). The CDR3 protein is CASSIVPVWVAGANVLTF. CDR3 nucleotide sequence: TGTGCCAGTAGTATTGTCCCGGTTTGGGTTGCTGGGGCCAACGTCCTGACTTTC.